This TCR beta chain was sequenced during a study of CD8 T cells in Susac syndrome. The RNA, roughly 0.45 to 1 ug, was put through reverse transcription using random hexamers. The immunoSEQ assay covered 54 Vbeta and 13 Jbeta segments for CDR3. TCRdb analysed the immunoSEQ multiplex PCR reads with MiXCR anew, one entry per CDR3 protein. The data contain 330,000 or so distinct CDR3 sequences, over 75% of them singletons. Sequencing of TCR beta was performed on blood CD8+ and CD4+ T cells. Each multiple sclerosis control was a treatment-naive patient with relapsing-remitting disease that was either stable or active. Germline V gene data show CDR1 as MNHNS and CDR2 as SASEGT. Trimming at V came to 6 bases and at J to 4 bases, leaving 10 bases not matched to a gene. The CDR3 is 16 amino acids.

The sequenced material came from CD8+ T cells from PBMCs. The chain joins TRBV6-1 to TRBJ1-3; 9 nucleotides line up with TRBD1. This TCR derives from a human donor with multiple sclerosis. In nucleotides, the CDR3 is TGTGCCAGCAGCTCCGGACAGGGGATTATCGGAAACACCATATATTTT. Protein: CASSSGQGIIGNTIYF.